The rows below give T cell receptor beta chains drawn from one sample of a study of blood T cell repertoires in COVID-19. Sequencing was performed with immunoSEQ multiplex PCR; in TCRdb, only in-frame clones are kept and a portion is missing. This sample has around 200,000 clones, with roughly 90% found just once. The sequenced sample consisted of peripheral blood. The receptors come from a middle-aged man with active or convalescent COVID-19. The CDR3 runs from the conserved cysteine through the conserved F or W. The order of the fields is J gene, D gene, V gene, clone size, CDR3 protein, CDR3 DNA. The D gene is left open where the match is weak. Some rows mark clone size as missing; the rest say once, few, many or name a class of expanded clone.

J: TRBJ1-6
D: NA
V: TRBV30
size: few
CDR3: CAWRRQGLKSPLHF
DNA: TGTGCCTGGAGGCGCCAGGGGCTAAAATCACCCCTCCACTTT

J: TRBJ1-1
D: NA
V: TRBV6-5
size: few
CDR3: CASSYGGALNTEAFF
DNA: TGTGCCAGCAGTTACGGGGGGGCCCTGAACACTGAAGCTTTCTTT

J: TRBJ1-2
D: NA
V: TRBV5-1
size: NA
CDR3: CASSLDTGFDYGYTF
DNA: TGCGCCAGCAGCTTGGACACAGGGTTTGACTATGGCTACACCTTC

J: TRBJ1-1
D: TRBD1
V: TRBV18
size: NA
CDR3: CASSPRDSSLNTEAFF
DNA: TGTGCCAGCTCACCTCGGGACAGCTCGTTGAACACTGAAGCTTTCTTT

J: TRBJ1-2
D: NA
V: TRBV18
size: few
CDR3: CASTLDSFNAYGYTF
DNA: TGTGCCAGCACTCTTGACAGCTTCAACGCCTATGGCTACACCTTC

J: TRBJ2-5
D: NA
V: TRBV6-5
size: NA
CDR3: CASIKLGGGQETQYF
DNA: TGTGCCAGCATCAAACTAGGGGGGGGCCAAGAGACCCAGTACTTC

J: TRBJ2-3
D: NA
V: TRBV7-9
size: NA
CDR3: CASSSVWGGIVDTQYF
DNA: TGTGCCAGCAGCTCTGTATGGGGGGGCATCGTCGATACGCAGTATTTT

J: TRBJ2-1
D: TRBD1
V: TRBV5-4
size: NA
CDR3: CASSPRGGDEQFF
DNA: TGTGCCAGCAGCCCACGAGGGGGCGATGAGCAGTTCTTC

J: TRBJ1-1
D: NA
V: TRBV25-1
size: NA
CDR3: CASSESAQGGASTEAFF
DNA: TGTGCCAGCAGTGAATCAGCGCAGGGAGGAGCGAGCACTGAAGCTTTCTTT

J: TRBJ2-7
D: NA
V: TRBV19
size: NA
CDR3: CASSPLVGSYEQYF
DNA: TGTGCCAGTAGTCCCCTAGTGGGTTCCTACGAGCAGTACTTC

J: TRBJ1-1
D: NA
V: TRBV10-2
size: once
CDR3: CASKARGVDTEAFF
DNA: TGCGCCAGCAAGGCCAGGGGAGTGGACACTGAAGCTTTCTTT

J: TRBJ1-3
D: TRBD1
V: TRBV9
size: NA
CDR3: CASSVGGTALLSSGNTIYF
DNA: TGTGCCAGCAGCGTAGGGGGGACAGCGCTTTTGAGCTCTGGAAACACCATATATTTT